This record looks at one TCR beta chain sequence and its context. The clone's antigen remains unknown. Base qualities are not recorded, but no much larger clone differs from it by a single base. The data derive from a study of cytomegalovirus exposure and HLA in healthy donors (dated by TCRdb to about 2017). For context, the study as a whole: An earlier analysis of roughly 500 of the donors reported approximately 300 Gb of sequence data and some 120 million unique TCR beta sequences from roughly 180 million T cells. Using immunosequencing, the study profiled T cell repertoires from fewer than 850 subjects and related those repertoires to cytomegalovirus serostatus. All discovery cohort repertoires had been generated on a single sequencing platform. A separate validation cohort of more than 100 different subjects was used in addition to the approximately 700-subject first cohort. An earlier analysis of some 500 of the donors used high-throughput TCR beta sequencing to judge whether each TCR beta V gene segment behaved as functional or pseudogenic. Rather than using new phenotypic data, the later analysis identified candidate immune exposures from TCR beta sequences and from how often those sequences occurred across donors. The study aimed to test whether signatures of past pathogen exposure could be identified by cataloging public T cell receptors. A later analysis re-analyzed previously published TCR beta repertoires from about 600 donors and added high-resolution HLA genotyping to study TCR occurrence patterns. High-throughput TCR immunosequencing, statistical association of individual TCRs with disease status, and machine learning were combined to predict cytomegalovirus infection status. A later genetic analysis took genome-wide SNP genotypes for about three fifths of the roughly 670 donors and used that subset as a discovery cohort. Among several hundred genotyped donors of the cohort, an average of about 240,000 unique TCR beta nucleotide sequences was sequenced per donor, of which about 19% were non-productive. Because of strong linkage in the cohort, four to six DR-DQ haplotypes were treated as single units for association and clustering. Of the roughly 410 genotyped donors, less than 85% were placed in the genetic ancestry cluster associated with self-reported Caucasian donors. Typing coverage varied by locus: roughly 629-630 donors for A, B, C, DRB1 and DQB1; around 560 for DQA1; about 590 for DPA1; more than 450 for DPB1. Both class I and class II loci were covered by HLA typing, at four-digit resolution. Donor age, sex, ethnicity and CMV serostatus were compiled alongside the repertoire data. About 310 gigabases of sequencing data and 70 million to 85 million unique TCR sequences were included in an early release covering around 650 HLA-typed donors. Points the paper makes about the study in general: A later analysis associated about 17,000 TCR beta sequences with specific HLA alleles at a false discovery rate of 0.05. According to a later analysis, parvovirus B19, influenza, CMV and Epstein-Barr virus appeared linked to several top co-occurrence clusters. Because the 87-base-pair reads could not distinguish some IMGT-functional V segments, including TRBV6-2 and TRBV6-3, those segments were excluded. A later genetic analysis associated a missense DCLRE1C variant with V-gene and J-gene trimming of TCR beta chains, and an independent cohort replicated the association. Strong co-occurrence of HLA alleles, especially DR and DQ, made assigning TCR associations to individual alleles difficult. Because HLA typing was missing for some donors at each locus, association tests included only the typed subset. Immune exposure information for the cohort was limited to CMV serostatus. Correlated functional status among segregating V segments might be attributable to linkage disequilibrium, but an unknown experimental factor could not be ruled out. An earlier analysis of approximately 530 of the donors showed that most TCR beta V segments appeared in productive rearrangements either about 90% or about 30% of the time, which broadly matched IMGT annotations. Because counts were too low, roughly 17 rarely observed V segments, including chromosome 9 orphons, were left out of the earlier analysis of 587 of the donors. A further reported finding was that TCR beta sequences accurately predicted the HLA-A and HLA-B alleles for most subjects in the first cohort. Presence/absence analyses assumed roughly uniform sequencing depth across donors, an assumption that may not hold. The study gave a list of 150 to 200 TCR beta chains associated with cytomegalovirus. According to a later analysis, TCR association rates differed among HLA loci, with DRB1 alleles showing the most associated TCRs and HLA-C alleles showing the fewest. In a later analysis, HLA-associated TCR beta chains showed more clonal expansion and lower generation probabilities than non-associated chains that were equally common. The sequencing pipeline was judged likely to have produced a cluster of highly shared sequence variants as a technical artifact. Across donors, most TCR sequences were observed very rarely, whereas some public TCRs were present in many individuals. According to the authors, the approach could potentially be generalized to other disease states and immunological phenotypes. A later genetic analysis reported fewer N-insertions in productive TCRs among donors in an Asian-associated ancestry cluster than the roughly 640-donor mean. Only TCR beta chains were sequenced in this cohort, and the absence of alpha or paired-chain data limited detectable features. A few of the identified cytomegalovirus-associated TCR beta chains were confirmed in vitro to be specific for cytomegalovirus antigens. Most CMV-associated TCR beta chains appeared to be HLA-restricted in a later analysis, and the HLA associations seemed to be driven largely by CMV exposure. Cytomegalovirus status was reported to be diagnosed by the classifier with high specificity and sensitivity in both the original and validation cohorts.

To prepare the library, the immunoSEQ multiplex PCR assay was applied. The multiplex PCR relied on a mix of 60 forward primers for TCR Vbeta segments and 13 reverse primers for TCR Jbeta segments. A multiplex PCR assay on genomic DNA amplified the CDR3 region of rearranged TCR beta genes. The Illumina HiSeq System was used to sequence the amplified TCR beta libraries as 87-base-pair reads. For the original study's pipeline: Across the 670 or so repertoires, a later analysis counted 75 million to 90 million unique TCR beta chains, approximately 12 million of which were shared by at least two donors. Raw reads were error-corrected and collapsed into unique sequences with a nearest-neighbor algorithm that merged closely related sequences to remove PCR and sequencing errors. CDR3 sequences were aligned to IMGT reference sequences to assign V, D and J gene segments. Each retained sequence needed at least a six-nucleotide match to both a V gene segment and a J gene segment. Rearrangements were called productive when the CDR3 lacked stop codons and stayed in frame with V and J; all others were non-productive. CDR3 was defined according to IMGT convention as the region running from the second conserved V-encoded cysteine to the conserved J-encoded phenylalanine. The earlier analysis of 500 to 650 of the donors excluded any sequence lacking an unambiguous match to a single V gene segment. In an earlier analysis of approximately 500 of the donors, a V segment was called functional when productive rearrangements were above 56.7%, and segregating when the standard deviation between donors exceeded 5%. A statistical classification framework was developed to diagnose cytomegalovirus status using the catalog of TCR beta chain sequences. In a later analysis, TCR nucleotide sequences were compared against IMGT/GENE-DB human TR gene sequences so that V and J genes could be assigned. A later analysis assigned CDR3 sequences and most-parsimonious VDJ recombination scenarios with the TCRdist pipeline. In a later analysis, each TCR beta chain was defined by its CDR3 amino acid sequence together with its V-gene family, and reads lacking a unique V-gene family were excluded. A later analysis removed several hundred highly shared, low-generation-probability nucleotide sequences to deal with suspected cross-contamination and a sequencing artifact. For each public chain, a later analysis derived a clonal expansion index from normalized ranks of inferred template counts within each repertoire. A later analysis computed generation probabilities with a VDJ recombination model fitted to out-of-frame rearrangements, and checked the results against IGoR. In a later analysis, hypergeometric tests were used to score TCR-TCR, TCR-HLA and TCR-CMV co-occurrence, with a repertoire-size bias correction applied to TCR pairs. False discovery rates were estimated in a later analysis by permuting HLA or CMV assignments 20 times. In a later analysis, co-occurring TCRs were grouped using DBSCAN, with TCRdist sequence similarity added in when clustering inside HLA-allele-positive subsets. Repertoires with fewer than 30,000 or more than 120,000 public chains were left out of co-occurrence clustering, as were four to six repertoires with anomalous nucleotide sharing. TCRdb limited this immuneACCESS table to in-frame rearrangements with V and J called. A share of clones is missing; checked studies link under half to unresolved V genes, and the rest is unexplained. V and J calls and clone size are copied from that table; D and trimming were computed from the DNA. Within this sample are 150,000 to 200,000 clones, with 80% of them counted one time only. The ten top clones hold under 7.5% of the sample.

The cohort was made up of approximately 700 healthy bone marrow donors. At the time of sampling, every cohort member was nominally healthy, though immune exposures that went unrecorded were likely present. The donor tested CMV seronegative and was one of the 352 seronegative cohort members. Every donor gave a peripheral blood sample, and the peripheral blood mononuclear cells from that sample were used for TCR beta sequencing. The Qiagen DNeasy Blood Extraction Kit was used to extract genomic DNA from the blood cell samples. The CDR3 contains 15 residues, cysteine and phenylalanine counted. Only the CDR3 part of the read is kept: 45 bases, read in frame from the first base. The germline V gene (reference sequence) yields SEHNR for CDR1 and FQNEAQ for CDR2.

Material: PBMCs. The sequence was collected from a man between 35 and 55 years old in good health and CMV-seronegative. The chain employs TRBV7-9 and TRBJ2-5, with 7 bases matching TRBD1. The better agreement between TRBJ2-7 and the DNA end casts doubt on the J call. The DNA sequence is as follows: TGTGCCAGCAGCTCGGCCGGGACAGCCTCCTACGAGCAGTACTTC. It specifies CASSSAGTASYEQYF.